This T cell receptor beta chain was recovered during a study of PD-L1 blockade in urothelial cancer. The wider study: The authors examined blood 3 weeks (second dose) and 6 weeks after treatment start.

The method was immunoSEQ multiplex PCR; TCRdb's version includes in-frame clones alone and lacks a portion of them. The table includes about 79,000 clones, roughly 80% detected once. Time point described: pretreatment peripheral blood. Each individual provided 1 to 8 samples (taken pretreatment and on-treatment). The CDR3 spans 14 residues. The J segment lost 0 bases and the V segment lost 3 bases, leaving 3 bases of the junction unmatched. CDR1 and CDR2 from the germline V gene are SGHRS and YFSETQ. The sample was PBMCs, taken around atezolizumab (anti-PD-L1) treatment. This sequence joins TRBV5-1 and TRBJ2-7, with TRBD1 identical over 7 bases. This clonotype originated in a man in his forties or fifties with urothelial cancer. The CDR3 DNA reads TGCGCCAGCAGCTCCCGGGACAGCTCCTACGAGCAGTACTTC. This encodes CASSSRDSSYEQYF.